A selection of T cell receptor beta chains follows, all from one sample in a study of CD8+ T cells in alopecia areata. The protocol was immunoSEQ multiplex PCR, while the TCRdb copy is restricted to in-frame clones and leaves out a portion. The data show around 50,000 clones, 95% to 97% seen once. Sample: CD8+ T cells sorted from blood, taken at week 0. Receptors were obtained from a human donor with alopecia areata. Both conserved end residues are part of each CDR3. Fields, in order: clone size, D gene, V gene, J gene, CDR3 DNA, CDR3 protein. D genes are given only for firm matches. Clone sizes are given selectively: once, few, many, or a class where the clone is expanded.

-	-	TRBV29-1	TRBJ2-7	TGCAGCGTTGCTGGGGGGGGGACACCCGCCTACGAGCAGTACTTC	CSVAGGGTPAYEQYF
-	TRBD2	TRBV5-1	TRBJ2-3	TGCGCCAGCAGCAATAGCGGGGGGAGCGTGAATACGCAGTATTTT	CASSNSGGSVNTQYF
-	TRBD1	TRBV4-3	TRBJ1-2	TGCGCCAGCAGCCAAGATCAGGGGGAGTATGGCTACACCTTC	CASSQDQGEYGYTF
-	TRBD2	TRBV29-1	TRBJ2-7	TGCAGCGTTTTACGGGGGACTACCCACTACGAGCAGTACTTC	CSVLRGTTHYEQYF
once	TRBD1	TRBV5-1	TRBJ2-1	TGCGCCAGCAGCTCAAAAGGGGGCGGCAGCTCCTACAATGAGCAGTTCTTC	CASSSKGGGSSYNEQFF
-	TRBD2	TRBV10-2	TRBJ2-5	TGCGCCAGCAGTGAGGGAAGGGGAGCGGGGGAGACCCAGTACTTC	CASSEGRGAGETQYF
-	-	TRBV9	TRBJ1-2	TGTGCCAGCAGCGTAGGGGGGAGCTCCTCCTATGGCTACACCTTC	CASSVGGSSSYGYTF
-	TRBD1	TRBV4-3	TRBJ1-4	TGCGCCAGCAGCCTAGACAGGGCCATTAATGAAAAACTGTTTTTT	CASSLDRAINEKLFF
-	-	TRBV7-9	TRBJ1-6	TGTGCCAGCAGCCCAGGGCCCTCACCCCTCCACTTT	CASSPGPSPLHF
-	TRBD1	TRBV6-5	TRBJ2-7	TGTGCCAGCAGTTATCGGGACAGGGGATCCTACGAGCAGTACTTC	CASSYRDRGSYEQYF
-	-	TRBV5-6	TRBJ2-1	TGTGCCAGCAGCTTCGGCTTATACAATGAGCAGCTCTTC	CASSFGLYNEQLF
-	-	TRBV4-3	TRBJ2-4	TGCGCCAGCAGCCAAGATTGGACCGCGAGCACAAAAAACATTCAGTACTTC	CASSQDWTASTKNIQYF
-	TRBD1	TRBV29-1	TRBJ2-7	TGCAGCGTTGAAGGGACAGGGGGAACCTACGAGCAGTACTTC	CSVEGTGGTYEQYF
-	-	TRBV29-1	TRBJ2-3	TGCAGCGTTGAAACCAGCACAGATACGCAGTATTTT	CSVETSTDTQYF
-	TRBD1	TRBV27	TRBJ2-7	TGTGCCAGCAGTCCTTTTGGACAGGGCCTCGAGCAGTACTTC	CASSPFGQGLEQYF
-	-	TRBV11-1	TRBJ2-7	TGTGCCAGCAGCTTAGAGAGGGGGGGGCCGACGTGGGAGCAGTACTTC	CASSLERGGPTWEQYF